The following is a T cell receptor beta chain sequence with its context. Antigen: not known. CDR1 and CDR2 (germline): SNHLY, FYNNEI. This CDR3 contains 14 residues. V was cut by 2 bases and J by 4 bases, with 8 bases left in between. Extraction yielded at least 6 micrograms of total RNA per sample. The sample originates from a study of blood T cells in healthy people across ages. Study-level points and caveats: PBMCs left unsorted prevented a conclusive naive versus antigen-experienced comparison. Estimates of diversity drawn from one million T cells were considered underestimates. Strong correlation was found linking TCR beta diversity to naive T cell percentage.

A second about 7 to 11 cycle PCR used barcoded and J-beta primers. TCRdb independently ran MiXCR on the 5' RACE reads; one entry per CDR3 protein. This repertoire shows 550,000 to 800,000 distinct CDR3 sequences, approximately 21% found once; its top ten account for 3.5% to 4%. The receptor was derived from a man in his 70s in good health. V is TRBV2 and J is TRBJ2-2; D gene ambiguous. Sequenced material: blood. DNA of the CDR3: TGTGCCAGCAGTGAATTCGTACGCACCGGGGAGCTGTTTTTT. Translation gives CASSEFVRTGELFF.